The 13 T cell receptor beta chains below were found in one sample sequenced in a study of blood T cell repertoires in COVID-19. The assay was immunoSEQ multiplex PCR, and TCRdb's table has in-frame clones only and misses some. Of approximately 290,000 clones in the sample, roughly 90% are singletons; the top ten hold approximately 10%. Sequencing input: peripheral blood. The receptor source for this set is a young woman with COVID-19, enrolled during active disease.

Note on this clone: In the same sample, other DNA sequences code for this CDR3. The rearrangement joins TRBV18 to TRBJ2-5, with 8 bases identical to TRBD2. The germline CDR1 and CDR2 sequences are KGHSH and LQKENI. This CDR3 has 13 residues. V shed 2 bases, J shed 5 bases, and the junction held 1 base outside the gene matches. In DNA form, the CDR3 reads TGTGCCAGCTCACCAGGACTAGCTGAGACCCAGTACTTC. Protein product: CASSPGLAETQYF.

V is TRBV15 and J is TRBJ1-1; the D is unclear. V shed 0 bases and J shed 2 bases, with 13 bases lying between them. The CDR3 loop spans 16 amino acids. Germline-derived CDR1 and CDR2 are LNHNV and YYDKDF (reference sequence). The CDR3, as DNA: TGTGCCACCAGCAGAGATCACCCAGGACTTAACACTGAAGCTTTCTTT. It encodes CATSRDHPGLNTEAFF.

In nucleotides, the CDR3 is TGTGCCAGCAGTTGGACGGGAGGGGGTAATTCACCCCTCCACTTT. Encoded protein: CASSWTGGGNSPLHF. J is TRBJ1-6 and V is TRBV28, with D possibly matching TRBD1 (6 bases). V dropped 4 bases and J dropped 6 bases, with 13 bases sitting between them. Germline V gene sequence: CDR1 MDHEN, CDR2 SYDVKM. The CDR3 length is 15 residues.

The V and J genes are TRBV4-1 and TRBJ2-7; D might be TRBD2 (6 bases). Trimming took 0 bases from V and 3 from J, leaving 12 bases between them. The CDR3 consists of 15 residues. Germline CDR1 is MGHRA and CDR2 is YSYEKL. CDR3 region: CASSQDTRGGYEQYF. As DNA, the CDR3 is TGCGCCAGCAGCCAAGACACCCGGGGAGGCTACGAGCAGTACTTC.

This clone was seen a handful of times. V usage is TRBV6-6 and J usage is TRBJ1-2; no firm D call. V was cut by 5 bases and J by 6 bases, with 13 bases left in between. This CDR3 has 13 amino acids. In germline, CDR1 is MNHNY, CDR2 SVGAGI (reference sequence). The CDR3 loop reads CASSPPTGNGYTF. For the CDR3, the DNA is TGTGCCAGCAGTCCCCCGACCGGGAATGGCTACACCTTC.

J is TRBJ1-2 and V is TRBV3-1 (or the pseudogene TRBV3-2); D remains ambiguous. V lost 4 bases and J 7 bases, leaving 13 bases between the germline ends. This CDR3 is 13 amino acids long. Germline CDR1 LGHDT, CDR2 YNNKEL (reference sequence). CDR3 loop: CASSLRWTGGYTF. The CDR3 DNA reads TGTGCCAGCAGCCTTCGCTGGACTGGTGGCTACACCTTC.

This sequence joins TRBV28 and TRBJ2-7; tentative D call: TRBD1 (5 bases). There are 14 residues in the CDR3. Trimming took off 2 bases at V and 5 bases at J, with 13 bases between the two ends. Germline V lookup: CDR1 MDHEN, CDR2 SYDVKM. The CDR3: CASSLPAGYHEQYF. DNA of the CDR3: TGTGCCAGCAGTTTACCCGCAGGGTACCACGAGCAGTACTTC.

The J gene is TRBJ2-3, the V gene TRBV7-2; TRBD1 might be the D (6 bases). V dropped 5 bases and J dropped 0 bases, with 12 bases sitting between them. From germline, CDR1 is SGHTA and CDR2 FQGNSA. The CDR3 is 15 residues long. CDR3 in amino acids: CASSPRTVSTDTQYF. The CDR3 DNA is TGTGCCAGCAGCCCCCGGACAGTTAGCACAGATACGCAGTATTTT.

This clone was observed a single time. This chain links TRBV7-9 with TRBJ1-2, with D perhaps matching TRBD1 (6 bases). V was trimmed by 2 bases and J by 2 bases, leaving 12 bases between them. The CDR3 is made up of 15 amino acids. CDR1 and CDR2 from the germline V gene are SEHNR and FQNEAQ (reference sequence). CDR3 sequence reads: CASSLHRESNYGYTF. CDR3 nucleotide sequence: TGTGCCAGCAGCTTACACAGGGAGTCGAACTATGGCTACACCTTC.

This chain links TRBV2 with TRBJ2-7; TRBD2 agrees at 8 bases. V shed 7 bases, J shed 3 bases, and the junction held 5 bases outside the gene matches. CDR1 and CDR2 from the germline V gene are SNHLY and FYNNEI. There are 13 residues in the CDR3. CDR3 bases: TGTGCCAGCAAGAGCGGGGGTTACTACGAGCAGTACTTC. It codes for CASKSGGYYEQYF.

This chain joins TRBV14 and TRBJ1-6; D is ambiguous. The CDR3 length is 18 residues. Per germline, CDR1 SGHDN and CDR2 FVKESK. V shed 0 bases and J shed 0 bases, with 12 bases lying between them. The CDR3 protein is CASSQDQSRISYNSPLHF. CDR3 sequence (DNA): TGTGCCAGCAGCCAAGACCAGTCCAGAATCTCCTATAATTCACCCCTCCACTTT.

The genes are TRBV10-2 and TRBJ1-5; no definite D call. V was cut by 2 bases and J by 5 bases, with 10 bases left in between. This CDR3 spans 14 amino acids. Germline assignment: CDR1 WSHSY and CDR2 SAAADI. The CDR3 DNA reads TGCGCCAGCAGTGAGAGGAGGGCACATCAGCCCCAGCATTTT. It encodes CASSERRAHQPQHF.

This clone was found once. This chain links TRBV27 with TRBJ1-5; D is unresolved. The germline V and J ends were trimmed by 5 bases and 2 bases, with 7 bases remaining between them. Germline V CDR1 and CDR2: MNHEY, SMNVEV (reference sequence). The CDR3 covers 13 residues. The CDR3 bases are TGTGCCAGCAGTAAACGAGGCAATCAGCCCCAGCATTTT. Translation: CASSKRGNQPQHF.